The entry below gives a single T cell receptor beta chain sequence along with its context. Its antigen is currently unknown. No patient escaped relapse after autologous stem cell transplantation, and brentuximab vedotin exposure varied. Assay: immunoSEQ multiplex PCR; the TCRdb copy retains only in-frame clones and omits some. The data show about 97,000 clones, over 80% seen once. These data are taken from a study of PD-1 blockade in classical Hodgkin lymphoma. Germline-derived CDR1 and CDR2 are MNHNS and SASEGT. V lost 2 bases, J lost 4 bases, and 4 bases stayed unmatched. CDR3 size: 14 residues. Study findings and constraints: Before treatment, TCR diversity in newly diagnosed patients was reportedly lower than in healthy donors. Complete responders had baseline diversity similar to newly diagnosed patients. Possible causes of repertoire differences, disease activity or prior therapy, remain undefined. TCR diversity in CD4+, not CD8+, cells rose significantly by C4D1.

Sequencing was performed on peripheral blood mononuclear cells (PBMCs), taken at baseline. The rearrangement links TRBV6-1 to TRBJ1-2, with 7 bases lining up with TRBD1. This clonotype was sampled from a human donor with classical Hodgkin lymphoma. CDR3 sequence reads: CASSESPGGYGYTF. The CDR3 bases are TGTGCCAGCAGTGAAAGCCCAGGGGGCTATGGCTACACCTTC.